The 2 T cell receptor beta chains below come from one sample, sequenced in a study of T cell responses to AZD1222 COVID-19 vaccine. Profiling relied on immunoSEQ multiplex PCR, and the TCRdb table lists in-frame clones only, not all of them. This sample has more than 95,000 clones, with 90% to 95% found just once. The sequencing here drew on peripheral blood, taken on day 0 of AZD1222 vaccination. The receptors shown here come from an adult in good health.

This chain uses TRBV2 with TRBJ1-1, with D possibly being TRBD1 (6 bases). There are 13 residues in the CDR3. The germline V gene encodes CDR1 SNHLY and CDR2 FYNNEI. The ends were cut back, 6 bases at V and 6 bases at J, with 14 bases in the middle. The CDR3 is CASRVQGVAEAFF. CDR3 bases: TGTGCCAGCAGAGTACAGGGAGTCGCTGAAGCTTTCTTT.

V usage is TRBV7-2 and J usage is TRBJ2-2; 10 bases fit TRBD1. CDR3 size: 17 residues. Germline CDR1 reads SGHTA; CDR2 reads FQGNSA. V lost 2 bases, J lost 1 base, and 4 bases stayed unmatched. DNA of the CDR3: TGTGCCAGCAGCTTAAGGGGACAGGGGTTGAACACCGGGGAGCTGTTTTTT. It translates to CASSLRGQGLNTGELFF.